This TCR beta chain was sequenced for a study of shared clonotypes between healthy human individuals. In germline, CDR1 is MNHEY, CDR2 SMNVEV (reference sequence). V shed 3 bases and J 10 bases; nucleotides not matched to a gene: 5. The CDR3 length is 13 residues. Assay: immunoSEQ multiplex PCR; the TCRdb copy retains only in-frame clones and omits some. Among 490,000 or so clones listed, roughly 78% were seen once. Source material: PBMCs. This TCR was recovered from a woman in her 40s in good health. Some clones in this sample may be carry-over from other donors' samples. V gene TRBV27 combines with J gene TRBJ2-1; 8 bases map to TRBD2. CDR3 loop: CASSLGLVSEQFF. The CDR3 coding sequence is TGTGCCAGCAGTTTGGGACTAGTAAGCGAGCAGTTCTTC.